The TCR beta chain under discussion was sequenced for a study of T cell responses to AZD1222 COVID-19 vaccine. Study findings and constraints: Spike-wide vaccine-associated CD4 TCRs dominated at 160-218 and 743-854. Possibly, clonal diversity was underestimated; donors were largely white British and included more females.

This clone came up a few times. Its antigen is unknown. Second doses at about 4 or about 12 weeks were pooled. Generated by immunoSEQ multiplex PCR, the TCRdb table keeps only in-frame clones and is missing some. The sample contains more than 150,000 clones, around 92% of which appear only once. J lost 2 bases, V lost 1 base, and 6 bases had no gene match. The CDR3 loop spans 18 amino acids. From germline, CDR1 is MNHEY and CDR2 SVGEGT. Sample: peripheral blood, taken 28 days after the second AZD1222 dose. This chain uses TRBV6-2 or TRBV6-3 with TRBJ2-1; TRBD2 matches at 12 bases. This clonotype was sampled from an adult who received the AZD1222 COVID-19 vaccine. The CDR3 nucleotides read TGTGCCAGCAGTTACTTGCCGACTAGCGGGAGTCCCTACAATGAGCAGTTCTTC. Translation: CASSYLPTSGSPYNEQFF.